This T cell receptor (beta chain) derives from a study of T cell responses to AZD1222 COVID-19 vaccine. Study as a whole: Second-dose schedules of about 4 or about 12 weeks were combined. Study-wide results and caveats: In a largely white British group with more females than males, clonal diversity was possibly underestimated.

This clone has just one count. Its antigen remains unidentified. Method: immunoSEQ multiplex PCR; TCRdb's copy keeps in-frame clones and lacks some. The profile shows 120,000 to 150,000 clones, approximately 90% of them singletons. The ends lost 6 bases at V and 8 bases at J; junction bases unmatched: 9. Germline V CDR1 and CDR2: SEHNR, FQNEAQ (reference sequence). CDR3 length: 14 amino acids. Source: peripheral blood, taken on day 0 of AZD1222 vaccination. V gene TRBV7-9 combines with J gene TRBJ1-4, with TRBD1 matching over 7 bases. This receptor was obtained from an adult in good health. The CDR3 DNA is TGTGCCAGCAGTTTTCGACAGGGCTCAGAAAAACTGTTTTTT. Protein sequence: CASSFRQGSEKLFF.